This TCR beta chain appears in the sequencing data of a study of T cells in Graves' hyperthyroidism and ophthalmopathy. Study-level findings and limits: Before onset, ophthalmopathy was predicted by the model a median approximately 6.5 months earlier. From stable hyperthyroidism, ophthalmopathy was separated by a 13 V-J model.

To note about this clonotype: Its antigen remains unknown.

TCR beta CDR3 regions were amplified from RNA transcripts. An initial round of RT-PCR targeting the TCR CDR3 relied on the HTBI primer set. TCRdb called the multiplex PCR reads again in MiXCR, with one record for every CDR3 protein. The repertoire holds about 380,000 distinct CDR3 sequences, roughly 14% seen once, with about a fifth in the top ten. Each diagnosis was grounded in clinical symptoms, serum thyroxine and TRAb, thyroid ultrasound, and orbital computed tomography. The study collected blood at first hyperthyroidism diagnosis, before any ophthalmopathy symptoms arose. Germline CDR1 is DFQATT and CDR2 is SNEGSKA (reference sequence). CDR3 size: 16 residues. V shed 2 bases and J shed 8 bases, with 22 bases lying between them.

The clonotype was recovered from a man aged 25 to 45 with Graves' hyperthyroidism that later progressed to Graves' ophthalmopathy. The sequencing input was blood. This sequence joins TRBV20-1 and TRBJ2-1, with D perhaps TRBD1 or TRBD2 (6 bases each). CDR3 DNA: TGCAGTGCTAGAACGAGTGTAACGGGGGCGGGTTATGAGCAGTTCTTC. Translation gives CSARTSVTGAGYEQFF.